The 26 T cell receptor beta chains below all came from one sample that was sequenced in a study of T cells after yellow fever vaccination (dated by TCRdb to the late 2010s). Library prep was done by 5' RACE. TCRdb lists the instrument as Illumina HiSeq 2500. Using fastp at Q25 and MiXCR, TCRdb reprocessed the public reads and kept productive beta chains. Entries are consolidated by CDR3 protein sequence, retaining the most common genes and DNA. This sample comprises hundreds of thousands of distinct CDR3 sequences, 9% to 15% of them detected only once. The biggest ten clones account for more than 12% of the sample. The sample's treatment or condition label is to be understood as: live attenuated yellow fever vaccine strain. The sequencing here drew on PBMCs, taken on the day of the yellow fever booster vaccination. These receptors were taken from a man aged 25-45 years who received the YFV17D yellow fever vaccine.

This clonotype was detected a few times. The chain uses TRBV20-1 and TRBJ2-3; TRBD1 matches at 7 bases. Germline CDR1 is DFQATT and CDR2 is SNEGSKA (reference sequence). The CDR3 covers 13 residues. V lost 0 bases and J lost 5; bases outside the gene matches: 2. The CDR3 DNA follows: TGCAGTGCTAGAGAGACAGGGAAAGATACGCAGTATTTT. Its protein is CSARETGKDTQYF.

This clonotype was picked up a small number of times. The chain couples TRBV5-1 to TRBJ1-6; 11 positions agree with TRBD1. Germline V CDR1 and CDR2: SGHRS, YFSETQ. This CDR3 is 17 amino acids long. Losses at the gene ends were 3 bases for V and 10 bases for J; bases not matched to a gene: 12. The CDR3 DNA sequence: TGCGCCAGCAGCTCAATCCCCCCGGGACAGGGGGTCTCACCCCTCCACTTT. It encodes CASSSIPPGQGVSPLHF.

J is TRBJ2-5 and V is TRBV4-3; D is perhaps TRBD1 or TRBD2 (5 bases each). Germline-derived CDR1 and CDR2 are LGHNA and YSLEER. The V and J ends lost 4 bases and 5 bases respectively, with 17 bases between them. The CDR3 loop spans 15 amino acids. The DNA of the CDR3 is TGCGCCAGCAGCCCAAGAGCCCGGGGCCCGGAGACCCAGTACTTC. Residues: CASSPRARGPETQYF.

This clonotype occurred a few times. The chain combines TRBV7-6 with TRBJ2-1; 15 bases are a match to TRBD2. V was pared by 4 bases and J by 10 bases, with 5 bases of the junction left unmatched. The CDR3 totals 15 residues. Germline V gene lookup returns CDR1 SGHVS and CDR2 FNYEAQ. The CDR3, as DNA: TGTGCCAGCAGCTCGGGACTAGCGGGAGGAAGAGAGCAGTTCTTC. Translation gives CASSSGLAGGREQFF.

V is TRBV20-1 and J is TRBJ1-5; TRBD1 matches at 8 bases. In germline, CDR1 is DFQATT, CDR2 SNEGSKA (reference sequence). The V segment lost 5 bases and the J segment 5 bases; nucleotides outside the gene matches: 11. CDR3 length: 15 amino acids. The CDR3 reads CSASPGQEQYQPQHF. The CDR3 nucleotides are TGCAGTGCTTCACCGGGACAGGAGCAGTATCAGCCCCAGCATTTT.

This clonotype has just a few counts. The chain has TRBV20-1 and TRBJ1-1, with D unresolved. Germline-derived CDR1 and CDR2 are DFQATT and SNEGSKA (reference sequence). The CDR3 extends over 12 amino acids. With 3 bases removed from V and 10 bases from J, the gap between germline ends came to 15 bases. CDR3 in amino acids: CSASWGALRAFF. CDR3 DNA: TGCAGTGCTAGCTGGGGAGCGTTACGAGCTTTCTTT.

The chain employs TRBV7-9 and TRBJ1-4; D gene ambiguous. Trimming removed 4 bases at V and 14 bases at J, with 17 bases between. Germline V lookup: CDR1 SEHNR, CDR2 FQNEAQ (reference sequence). CDR3 length equals 13 residues. The CDR3 reads CASSSGPVIELFF. For the CDR3, the DNA is TGTGCCAGCAGCTCTGGACCAGTCATAGAGCTGTTTTTT.

This clonotype was observed a single time. This chain uses TRBV5-1 with TRBJ2-2; D may match TRBD1 or TRBD2 (5 bases each). This CDR3 spans 16 amino acids. Germline lookup yields CDR1 SGHRS and CDR2 YFSETQ. Trimming took 3 bases from V and 1 from J, leaving 13 bases between them. The CDR3 DNA sequence: TGCGCCAGCAGCTCGAGGCATGGGGGGAACACCGGGGAGCTGTTTTTT. It translates to CASSSRHGGNTGELFF.

This clonotype has only a few counts. The chain links TRBV12-3 or TRBV12-4 to TRBJ2-2; 8 bases map to TRBD2. V lost 4 bases to trimming and J lost 0 bases; unmatched junction nucleotides: 4. The CDR3 has 16 amino acids. This CDR3 reads CASSSAGETNTGELFF. The CDR3 DNA reads TGTGCCAGCAGTTCAGCGGGGGAAACGAACACCGGGGAGCTGTTTTTT.

In nucleotides, the CDR3 is TGTGCCAGCAGCCCAGGACTAGCGGCAGCCTACGAGCAGTACTTC. Translating gives CASSPGLAAAYEQYF. This sequence joins TRBV6-2 or TRBV6-3 and TRBJ2-7; 10 bases match TRBD2. The CDR3 length is 15 residues. The junction had 7 bases not matched to a gene; V was cut back by 6 bases and J by 2 bases. Germline V CDR1 and CDR2: MNHEY, SVGEGT.

This chain connects TRBV20-1 to TRBJ2-7, with 7 positions matching TRBD1. Germline CDR1 is DFQATT and CDR2 is SNEGSKA (reference sequence). Trimming cost V 1 base and J 3 bases; bases outside gene matches: 3. The CDR3 is 13 amino acids. CDR3 residues: CSARGDRLYEQYF. CDR3 bases: TGCAGTGCTAGAGGGGACAGACTCTACGAGCAGTACTTC.

This clonotype was detected only a few times. The chain joins TRBV6-5 to TRBJ1-5, with D unresolved. Trimming removed 0 bases at V and 0 bases at J, with 6 bases between. Germline CDR1 reads MNHEY; CDR2 reads SVGAGI. This CDR3 region has 15 residues. The CDR3 region has the DNA TGTGCCAGCAGTTACTCCATACATAGCAATCAGCCCCAGCATTTT. Translating gives CASSYSIHSNQPQHF.

This chain connects TRBV4-3 to TRBJ1-2; TRBD1 might be the D (5 bases). Between the trimmed V and J ends, which lost 1 base and 4 bases, there was a span of 13 bases. CDR3 length: 15 amino acids. The germline CDR1 and CDR2 sequences are LGHNA and YSLEER. CDR3 region: CASSQVPHGAYGYTF. The CDR3 DNA reads as TGCGCCAGCAGCCAAGTACCCCATGGGGCCTATGGCTACACCTTC.

This chain links TRBV3-1 with TRBJ2-5, with D uncertain. Trimming shortened V by 6 bases and J by 2 bases, and 13 bases separated the two germline ends. The CDR3 length is 14 residues. Germline loops: CDR1 LGHDT, CDR2 YNNKEL (reference sequence). The CDR3 region is CASSPDTKQETQYF. DNA for the CDR3: TGTGCCAGCAGTCCAGACACGAAACAAGAGACCCAGTACTTC.

This clonotype was observed a handful of times. This chain joins TRBV12-3 or TRBV12-4 and TRBJ2-5; D remains ambiguous. The CDR3 is 13 amino acids. V lost 7 bases and J 5 bases, leaving 14 bases between the germline ends. CDR3 nucleotide sequence: TGTGCCAGCATGGAAAGGGAAGTGGAGACCCAGTACTTC. As protein: CASMEREVETQYF.

A few counts support this clonotype. The chain combines TRBV18 with TRBJ2-7; D perhaps matches TRBD1 (5 bases). This CDR3 spans 13 amino acids. CDR1 KGHSH and CDR2 LQKENI come from the germline V gene. Trimming left V 3 bases short and J 2 bases short, with 8 bases between. CDR3 coding DNA: TGTGCCAGCTCACCGACAGAGGCCTACGAGCAGTACTTC. Its protein is CASSPTEAYEQYF.

This clonotype was seen only a few times. The chain is built from TRBV12-3 or TRBV12-4 and TRBJ2-7, with TRBD2 identical over 14 bases. The CDR3 runs to 15 residues. V was clipped by 6 bases and J by 5 bases; unmatched bases: 6. The CDR3 protein is CASRGLAGGRHEQYF. The CDR3, as DNA: TGTGCCAGCAGAGGACTAGCGGGAGGTCGCCACGAGCAGTACTTC.

This clonotype has more than one count but fewer than ten. The V gene is TRBV15, the J gene TRBJ2-1; D unresolved. Germline V gives CDR1 LNHNV, CDR2 YYDKDF (reference sequence). The V gene lost 0 bases and the J gene lost 8 bases, with 14 bases spanning the gap. The CDR3 covers 15 residues. The CDR3 DNA reads as TGTGCCACCAGCAGAGATCGGAGACCCGCTTATGAGCAGTTCTTC. This gives the protein CATSRDRRPAYEQFF.

V usage is TRBV7-8 and J usage is TRBJ1-3, with D maybe TRBD1 (6 bases). The CDR3 has 14 residues. Germline V gene sequence: CDR1 SGHVS, CDR2 FQNEAQ. The V end was cut by 5 bases, the J end by 2 bases, with 10 bases between. Here the CDR3 reads CASSTGFPGNTIYF. The DNA for the CDR3 is TGTGCCAGCAGCACAGGGTTCCCTGGAAACACCATATATTTT.

This clonotype showed up just a few times. The chain joins TRBV2 to TRBJ2-2; D call uncertain. V lost 6 bases, J lost 4 bases, and 9 bases lay in between. CDR1 is SNHLY and CDR2 is FYNNEI in the germline V gene. There are 13 residues in the CDR3. CDR3 bases: TGTGCCAGCAGCATTTTGGGCACCGGGGAGCTGTTTTTT. This sequence encodes CASSILGTGELFF.

This clonotype was detected a few times. The CDR3, as DNA: TGTGCCAGCAGTCCTGAGGGGACTACCGCCTACAATGAGCAGTTCTTC. It encodes CASSPEGTTAYNEQFF. The V gene is TRBV7-9, the J gene TRBJ2-1; 7 bases align to TRBD2. Per germline, CDR1 SEHNR and CDR2 FQNEAQ (reference sequence). This CDR3 has 16 residues. Losses at the gene ends were 6 bases for V and 2 bases for J; bases not matched to a gene: 10.

There are a few counts of this clonotype. The J gene is TRBJ2-1, the V gene TRBV20-1, with D unresolved. The germline gives CDR1 DFQATT, CDR2 SNEGSKA (reference sequence). The CDR3 is 12 amino acids. Trimming cost V 0 bases and J 7 bases, with 7 bases left between them. The CDR3 loop is CSARELGNEQFF. As DNA, the CDR3 is TGCAGTGCTAGAGAATTGGGGAATGAGCAGTTCTTC.

This chain uses TRBV7-4 with TRBJ2-7; D gene ambiguous. V was shortened by 4 bases and J by 2 bases, with 12 bases between the two germline ends. CDR3 length equals 14 residues. Per germline, CDR1 SGHVT and CDR2 SQSDAQ. CDR3 amino acids: CASSSTHAAYEQYF. CDR3 sequence (DNA): TGTGCCAGCAGCTCCACCCATGCCGCCTACGAGCAGTACTTC.

In its sample, this clonotype was seen a few times. This chain connects TRBV10-3 to TRBJ2-3; 10 bases are shared with TRBD2. Germline V gene data show CDR1 as ENHRY and CDR2 as SYGVKD. The CDR3 extends over 17 amino acids. Germline trimming cut 3 bases from V and 1 base from J; bases unmatched to any gene: 7. CDR3 DNA sequence: TGTGCCATCAGTGAAAGCGGGAGGGCCAGACGCACAGATACGCAGTATTTT. It yields the protein CAISESGRARRTDTQYF.

A few counts support this clonotype. The J gene is TRBJ1-5, the V gene TRBV20-1; the match to TRBD1 covers 7 bases. Germline V CDR1 and CDR2: DFQATT, SNEGSKA (reference sequence). V lost 3 bases and J lost 2; bases outside the gene matches: 4. This CDR3 is built from 14 residues. The CDR3 sequence: CSASHRGGNQPQHF. The DNA for the CDR3 is TGCAGTGCTAGTCACAGGGGAGGCAATCAGCCCCAGCATTTT.

The chain uses TRBV9 and TRBJ2-2; TRBD2 might be the D (5 bases). The CDR3 has 14 residues. Per the germline V gene, CDR1 is SGDLS and CDR2 is YYNGEE. The V and J ends lost 2 bases and 7 bases respectively, with 12 bases between them. CDR3 sequence: CASSVGGIGGELFF. CDR3 bases: TGTGCCAGCAGCGTCGGAGGAATCGGCGGGGAGCTGTTTTTT.